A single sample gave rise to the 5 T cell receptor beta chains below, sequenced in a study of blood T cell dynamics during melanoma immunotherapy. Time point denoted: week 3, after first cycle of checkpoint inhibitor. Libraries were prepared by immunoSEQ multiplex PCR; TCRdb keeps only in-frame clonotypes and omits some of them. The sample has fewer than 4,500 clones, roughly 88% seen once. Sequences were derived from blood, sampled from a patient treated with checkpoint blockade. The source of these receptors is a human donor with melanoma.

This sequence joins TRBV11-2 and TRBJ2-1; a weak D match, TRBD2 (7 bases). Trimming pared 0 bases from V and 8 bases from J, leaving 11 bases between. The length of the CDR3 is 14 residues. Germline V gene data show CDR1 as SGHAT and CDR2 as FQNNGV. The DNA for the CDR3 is TGTGCCAGCAGCTTAGATCTAGGGGGGGATGAGCAGTTCTTC. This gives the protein CASSLDLGGDEQFF.

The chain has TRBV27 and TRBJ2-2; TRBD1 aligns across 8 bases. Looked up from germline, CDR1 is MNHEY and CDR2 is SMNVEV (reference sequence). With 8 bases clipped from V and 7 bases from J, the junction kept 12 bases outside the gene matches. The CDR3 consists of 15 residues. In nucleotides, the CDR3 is TGTGCCAGCCGGTTACGGTCAGGGGGCCACGGGGAGCTGTTTTTT. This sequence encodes CASRLRSGGHGELFF.

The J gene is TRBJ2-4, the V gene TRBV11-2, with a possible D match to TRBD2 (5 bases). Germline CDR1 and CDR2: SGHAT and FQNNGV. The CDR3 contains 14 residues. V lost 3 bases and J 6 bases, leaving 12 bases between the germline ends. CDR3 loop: CASSFRGHGNIQYF. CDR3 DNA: TGTGCCAGCAGCTTCCGAGGGCACGGAAACATTCAGTACTTC.

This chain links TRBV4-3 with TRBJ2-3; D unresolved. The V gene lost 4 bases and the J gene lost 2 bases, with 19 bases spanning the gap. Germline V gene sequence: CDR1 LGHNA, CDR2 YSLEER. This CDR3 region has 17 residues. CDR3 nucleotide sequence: TGCGCCAGCAGCCCTGGGTTGGGTTCTTATAACACAGATACGCAGTATTTT. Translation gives CASSPGLGSYNTDTQYF.

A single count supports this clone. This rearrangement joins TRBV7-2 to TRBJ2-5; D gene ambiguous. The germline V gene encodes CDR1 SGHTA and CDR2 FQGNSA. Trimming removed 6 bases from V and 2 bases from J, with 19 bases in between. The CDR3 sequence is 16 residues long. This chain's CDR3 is CASRRLPQLIQETQYF. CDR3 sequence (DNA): TGTGCCAGCAGACGATTGCCCCAGCTTATTCAAGAGACCCAGTACTTC.